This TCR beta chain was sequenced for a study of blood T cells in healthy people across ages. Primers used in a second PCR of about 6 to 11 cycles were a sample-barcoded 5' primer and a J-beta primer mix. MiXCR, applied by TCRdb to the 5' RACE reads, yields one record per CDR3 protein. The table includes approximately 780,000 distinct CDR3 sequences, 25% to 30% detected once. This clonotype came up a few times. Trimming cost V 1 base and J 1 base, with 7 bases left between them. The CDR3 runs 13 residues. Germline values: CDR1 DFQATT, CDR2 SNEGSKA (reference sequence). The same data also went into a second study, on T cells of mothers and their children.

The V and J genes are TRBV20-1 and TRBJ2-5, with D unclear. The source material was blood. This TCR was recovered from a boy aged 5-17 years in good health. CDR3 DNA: TGCAGTGCTAGAGGGCGGATCCAAGAGACCCAGTACTTC. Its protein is CSARGRIQETQYF.